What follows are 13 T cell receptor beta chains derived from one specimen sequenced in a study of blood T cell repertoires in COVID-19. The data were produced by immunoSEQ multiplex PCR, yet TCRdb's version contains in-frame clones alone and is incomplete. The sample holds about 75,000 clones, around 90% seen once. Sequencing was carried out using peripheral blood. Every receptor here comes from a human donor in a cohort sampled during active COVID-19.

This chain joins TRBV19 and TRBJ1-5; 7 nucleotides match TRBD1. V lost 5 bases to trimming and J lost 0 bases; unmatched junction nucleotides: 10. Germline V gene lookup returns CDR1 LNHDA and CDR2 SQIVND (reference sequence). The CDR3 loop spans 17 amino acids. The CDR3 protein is CASSRWTGANSNQPQHF. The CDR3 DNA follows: TGTGCCAGTAGTCGTTGGACAGGCGCTAATAGCAATCAGCCCCAGCATTTT.

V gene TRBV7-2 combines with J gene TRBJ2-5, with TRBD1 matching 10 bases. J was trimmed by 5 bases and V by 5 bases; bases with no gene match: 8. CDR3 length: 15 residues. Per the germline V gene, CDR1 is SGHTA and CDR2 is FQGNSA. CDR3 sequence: CASSPGTGVAETQYF. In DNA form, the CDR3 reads TGTGCCAGCAGCCCCGGGACAGGGGTGGCGGAGACCCAGTACTTC.

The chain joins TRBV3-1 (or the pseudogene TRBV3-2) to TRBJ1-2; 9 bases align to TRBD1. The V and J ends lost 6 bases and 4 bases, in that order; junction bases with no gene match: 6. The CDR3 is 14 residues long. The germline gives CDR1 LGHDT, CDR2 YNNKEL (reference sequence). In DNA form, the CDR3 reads TGTGCCAGCAGTCCCGGGACAGGGACCTATGGCTACACCTTC. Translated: CASSPGTGTYGYTF.

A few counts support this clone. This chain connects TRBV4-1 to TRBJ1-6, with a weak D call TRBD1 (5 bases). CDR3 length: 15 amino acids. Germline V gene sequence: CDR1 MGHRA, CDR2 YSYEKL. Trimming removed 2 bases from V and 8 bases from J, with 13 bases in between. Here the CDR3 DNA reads TGCGCCAGCAGCCAACTACAGGCAAACCATTCACCCCTCCACTTT. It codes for CASSQLQANHSPLHF.

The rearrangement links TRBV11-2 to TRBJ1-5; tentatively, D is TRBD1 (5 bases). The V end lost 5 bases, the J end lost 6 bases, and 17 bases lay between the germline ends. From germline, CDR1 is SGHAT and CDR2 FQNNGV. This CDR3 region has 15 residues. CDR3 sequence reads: CASSLGGASSQPQHF. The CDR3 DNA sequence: TGTGCCAGCAGCCTAGGCGGGGCATCAAGTCAGCCCCAGCATTTT.

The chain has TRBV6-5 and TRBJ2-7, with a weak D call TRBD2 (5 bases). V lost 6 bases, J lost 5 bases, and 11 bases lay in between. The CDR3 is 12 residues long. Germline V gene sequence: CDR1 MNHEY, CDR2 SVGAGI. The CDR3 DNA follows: TGTGCCAGCAGGGGAGAGGGAGACGAGCAGTACTTC. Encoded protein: CASRGEGDEQYF.

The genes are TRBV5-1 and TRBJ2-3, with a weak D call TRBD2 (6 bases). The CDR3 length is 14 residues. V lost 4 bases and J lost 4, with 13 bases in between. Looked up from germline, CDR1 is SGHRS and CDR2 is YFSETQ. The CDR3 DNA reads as TGCGCCAGCAGCCCCCGACTAGAATCAGATACGCAGTATTTT. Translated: CASSPRLESDTQYF.

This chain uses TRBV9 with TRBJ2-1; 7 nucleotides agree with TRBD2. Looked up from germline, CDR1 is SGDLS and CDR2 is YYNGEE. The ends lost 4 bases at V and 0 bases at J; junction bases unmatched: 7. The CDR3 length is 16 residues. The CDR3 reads CASSRTGTTSYNEQFF. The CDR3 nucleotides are TGTGCCAGCAGCAGAACCGGGACTACCTCCTACAATGAGCAGTTCTTC.

CDR3 coding DNA: TGTGCCAGCAGTTACTCGCAGAGGATGAACACTGAAGCTTTCTTT. Protein product: CASSYSQRMNTEAFF. J is TRBJ1-1 and V is TRBV6-5, with D uncertain. Trimming shortened V by 0 bases and J by 0 bases, and 8 bases separated the two germline ends. Germline V CDR1 and CDR2: MNHEY, SVGAGI. This CDR3 region has 15 residues.

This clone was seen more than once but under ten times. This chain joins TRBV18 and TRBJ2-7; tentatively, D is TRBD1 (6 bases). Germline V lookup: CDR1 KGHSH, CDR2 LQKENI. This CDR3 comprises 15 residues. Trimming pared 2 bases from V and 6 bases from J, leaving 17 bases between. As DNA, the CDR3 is TGTGCCAGCTCACCAGACAGGACAGTCCTCGTCGAGCAGTACTTC. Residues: CASSPDRTVLVEQYF.

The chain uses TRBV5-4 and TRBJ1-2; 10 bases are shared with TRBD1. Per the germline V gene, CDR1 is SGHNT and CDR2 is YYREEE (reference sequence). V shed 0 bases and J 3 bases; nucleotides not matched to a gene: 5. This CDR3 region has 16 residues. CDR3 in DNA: TGTGCCAGCAGCTTGGATTGGGGGACAGGGGACTATGGCTACACCTTC. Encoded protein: CASSLDWGTGDYGYTF.

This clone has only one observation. The CDR3 here is CASSLAQGAPVTGELFF. The DNA of the CDR3 is TGTGCCAGCAGCTTGGCCCAGGGGGCCCCCGTGACCGGGGAGCTGTTTTTT. The chain joins TRBV5-5 to TRBJ2-2; 8 nucleotides match TRBD1. V shed 0 bases, J shed 5 bases, and the junction held 9 bases outside the gene matches. Germline CDR1 SGHKS, CDR2 YYEKEE (reference sequence). CDR3 length: 17 amino acids.

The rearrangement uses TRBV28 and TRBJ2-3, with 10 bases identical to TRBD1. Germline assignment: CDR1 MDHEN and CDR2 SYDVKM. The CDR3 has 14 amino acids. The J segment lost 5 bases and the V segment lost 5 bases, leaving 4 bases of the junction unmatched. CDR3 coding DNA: TGTGCCAGCAGTCCGGGACAGGGGAGAGATACGCAGTATTTT. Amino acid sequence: CASSPGQGRDTQYF.